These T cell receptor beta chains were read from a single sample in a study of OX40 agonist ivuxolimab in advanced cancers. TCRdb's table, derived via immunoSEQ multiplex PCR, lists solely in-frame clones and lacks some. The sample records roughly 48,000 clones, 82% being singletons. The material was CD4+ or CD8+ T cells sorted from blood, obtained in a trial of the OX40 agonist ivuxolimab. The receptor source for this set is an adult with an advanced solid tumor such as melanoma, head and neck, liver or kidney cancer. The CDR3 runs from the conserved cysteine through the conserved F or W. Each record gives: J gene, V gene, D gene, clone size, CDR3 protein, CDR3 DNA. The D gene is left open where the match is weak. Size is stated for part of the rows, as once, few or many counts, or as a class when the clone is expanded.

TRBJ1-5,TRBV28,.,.,CASSSGSTQPQHF,TGTGCCAGCAGTTCAGGGTCCACTCAGCCCCAGCATTTT
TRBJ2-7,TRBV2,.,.,CASTGRAGGYEQYF,TGTGCCAGCACAGGCCGGGCGGGCGGCTACGAGCAGTACTTC
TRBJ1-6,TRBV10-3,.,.,CAISERSGLNSPLHF,TGTGCCATCAGTGAGCGATCAGGACTGAATTCACCCCTCCACTTT
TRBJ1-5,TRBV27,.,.,CASSLQGTGNQPQHF,TGTGCCAGCAGTTTACAGGGGACGGGCAATCAGCCCCAGCATTTT
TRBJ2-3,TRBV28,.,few,CASNGWGAPDTQYF,TGTGCCAGCAATGGGTGGGGGGCTCCAGATACGCAGTATTTT
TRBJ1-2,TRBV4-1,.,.,CASSQLKMARDGYTF,TGCGCCAGCAGCCAACTCAAGATGGCGAGAGATGGCTACACCTTC
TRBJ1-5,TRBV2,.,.,CASKSGAAGGNQPQHF,TGTGCCAGCAAATCGGGGGCGGCGGGTGGCAATCAGCCCCAGCATTTT
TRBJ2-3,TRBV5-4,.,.,CASRDTASAMWDTQYF,TGTGCCAGCAGGGATACGGCGTCGGCAATGTGGGATACGCAGTATTTT
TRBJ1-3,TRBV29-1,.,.,CSVDLGGGNTIYF,TGCAGCGTTGATCTGGGAGGAGGAAACACCATATATTTT
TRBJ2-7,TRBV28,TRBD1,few,CASSPGGPYEQYF,TGTGCCAGCAGTCCAGGGGGCCCGTACGAGCAGTACTTC
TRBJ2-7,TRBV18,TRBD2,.,CASSPLPTGLAGPYEQYF,TGTGCCAGCTCACCACTACCAACCGGACTAGCGGGACCCTACGAGCAGTACTTC
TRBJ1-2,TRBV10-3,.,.,CAITTGYPLYGYTF,TGTGCCATCACGACAGGCTACCCCCTCTATGGCTACACCTTC
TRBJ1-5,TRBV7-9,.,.,CASSLGFRDNQPQHF,TGTGCCAGCAGCTTAGGTTTCAGGGACAATCAGCCCCAGCATTTT
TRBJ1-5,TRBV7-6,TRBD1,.,CASSLGQGEWPQHF,TGTGCCAGCAGCTTAGGGCAGGGGGAGTGGCCCCAGCATTTT
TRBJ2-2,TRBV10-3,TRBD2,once,CAINSGTSGTNTGELFF,TGTGCCATCAACTCCGGGACTAGCGGGACAAACACCGGGGAGCTGTTTTTT
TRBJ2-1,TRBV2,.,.,CASWLDRSSYNEQFF,TGTGCCAGCTGGCTAGACAGAAGCTCCTACAATGAGCAGTTCTTC
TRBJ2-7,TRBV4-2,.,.,CASSQRGGDEQYF,TGTGCCAGCAGCCAGAGGGGAGGAGACGAGCAGTACTTC
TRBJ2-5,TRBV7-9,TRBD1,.,CASSQTGGRGQETQYF,TGTGCCAGCAGTCAAACAGGGGGGAGAGGCCAAGAGACCCAGTACTTC
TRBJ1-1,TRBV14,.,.,CASSQDGSNTEAFF,TGTGCCAGCAGCCAAGACGGCTCGAACACTGAAGCTTTCTTT
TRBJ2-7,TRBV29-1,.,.,CSAFEGGNYYEQYF,TGCAGCGCCTTTGAGGGGGGGAACTATTACGAGCAGTACTTC
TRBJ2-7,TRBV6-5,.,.,CASRSLANYEQYF,TGTGCCAGCAGGTCCCTCGCAAACTACGAGCAGTACTTC
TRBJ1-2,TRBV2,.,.,CASKQTGGYTF,TGTGCCAGCAAACAGACGGGGGGCTACACCTTC
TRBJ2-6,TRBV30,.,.,CAWRGTLGGSGANVLTF,TGTGCCTGGAGGGGGACATTAGGAGGCTCTGGGGCCAACGTCCTGACTTTC
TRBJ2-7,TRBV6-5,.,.,CASSYSGGFYEQYF,TGTGCCAGCAGTTACTCCGGCGGATTCTACGAGCAGTACTTC
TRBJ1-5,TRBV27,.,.,CASSRQVSNQPQHF,TGTGCCAGCAGCCGACAGGTTAGCAATCAGCCCCAGCATTTT
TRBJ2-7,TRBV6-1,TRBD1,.,CASRELPGTAPYEQYF,TGTGCCAGCAGAGAATTGCCGGGGACAGCCCCCTACGAGCAGTACTTC